A single sample is the source of the 29 T cell receptor beta chains below, sequenced in a study of blood T cell repertoires in COVID-19 (dated by TCRdb to about 2020). Libraries were prepared through the immunoSEQ multiplex PCR assay. This is the immuneACCESS table as TCRdb keeps it, with only in-frame sequences that have V and J called. A part of the clones is gone; compared with another copy, unresolved V genes explain less than half, and the rest is unexplained. The sample table records approximately 190,000 clones; 80% of these occur just once. The ten biggest clones cover roughly 6.7% of the sample. Input material: peripheral blood. Every receptor here comes from a man aged 55-75 years with acute or convalescent COVID-19.

The rearrangement joins TRBV14 to TRBJ2-7; TRBD2 matches 10 bases. V was pared by 1 base and J by 5 bases, with 8 bases of the junction left unmatched. The CDR3 is made up of 16 amino acids. CDR1 is SGHDN, CDR2 FVKESK, per germline. Here the CDR3 reads CASSQVTSGVVNEQYF. CDR3 nucleotide sequence: TGTGCCAGCAGCCAAGTAACTAGCGGGGTTGTCAACGAGCAGTACTTC.

This clone was seen a handful of times. The CDR3 region has the DNA TGTGCCAGCAGCCCCGGGACTAGCGAGGACAATGAGCAGTTCTTC. Translated: CASSPGTSEDNEQFF. J is TRBJ2-1 and V is TRBV4-2; 10 bases fit TRBD2. The CDR3 runs to 15 residues. From germline, CDR1 is LGHNA and CDR2 YNFKEQ. V lost 4 bases, J lost 5 bases, and 5 bases stayed unmatched.

This sequence joins TRBV12-3 or TRBV12-4 and TRBJ1-6; D remains unclear. With 6 bases removed from V and 8 bases from J, the gap between germline ends came to 8 bases. This CDR3 contains 12 residues. The chain's CDR3 is CASSRSHSPLHF. The CDR3 nucleotides are TGTGCCAGCAGCCGGTCTCATTCACCCCTCCACTTT.

The V call is TRBV5-1, the J call TRBJ1-6; 11 nucleotides match TRBD1. V shed 4 bases and J 10 bases; nucleotides not matched to a gene: 10. The CDR3 loop spans 16 amino acids. CDR1 SGHRS and CDR2 YFSETQ come from the germline V gene. The CDR3 coding sequence is TGCGCCAGCAGCCTAGGACAGGGGGCGGTAAGATCACCCCTCCACTTT. Protein: CASSLGQGAVRSPLHF.

This chain joins TRBV6-2 or TRBV6-3 and TRBJ1-5; 7 bases agree with TRBD1. The V gene's germline CDR1 is MNHEY and CDR2 SVGEGT. CDR3 size: 15 residues. Germline trimming cut 5 bases from V and 0 bases from J; bases unmatched to any gene: 4. The CDR3 reads CASSGQVYSNQPQHF. CDR3 sequence (DNA): TGTGCCAGCAGTGGACAGGTTTATAGCAATCAGCCCCAGCATTTT.

V and J are TRBV30 and TRBJ2-3; 9 positions match TRBD2. V lost 3 bases and J lost 10; bases outside the gene matches: 8. The CDR3 covers 13 residues. Per the germline V gene, CDR1 is GTSNPN and CDR2 is SVGIG (reference sequence). The CDR3 reads CAWRQGLAKAQYF. The CDR3 region has the DNA TGTGCCTGGAGACAGGGACTAGCAAAAGCGCAGTATTTT.

The V call is TRBV2, the J call TRBJ1-1; 7 bases line up with TRBD1. V lost 8 bases and J lost 3; bases outside the gene matches: 12. This CDR3 has 15 amino acids. Germline V lookup: CDR1 SNHLY, CDR2 FYNNEI. DNA of the CDR3: TGTGCCAGCTTGGAGGAGACAGGGTGGGACACTGAAGCTTTCTTT. This codes for CASLEETGWDTEAFF.

The chain is built from TRBV24-1 and TRBJ2-7; 11 bases line up with TRBD2. CDR3 length: 14 amino acids. V shed 11 bases and J 2 bases; nucleotides not matched to a gene: 7. Germline loops: CDR1 KGHDR, CDR2 SFDVKD. The CDR3 loop is CAISSGRYPYEQYF. CDR3 in DNA: TGTGCCATTTCTAGCGGGAGGTACCCCTACGAGCAGTACTTC.

This clone was observed many times. Other nucleotide sequences from this sample produce the same CDR3. In DNA, the CDR3 is TGTGCCAGCAGGCGGACAGGGCGGAATCAGCCCCAGCATTTT. Amino acids: CASRRTGRNQPQHF. This chain joins TRBV6-5 and TRBJ1-5; 8 bases are shared with TRBD1. The V gene's germline CDR1 is MNHEY and CDR2 SVGAGI. The V segment lost 6 bases and the J segment 4 bases; nucleotides outside the gene matches: 5. This CDR3 is built from 14 residues.

This clone was picked up a small number of times. At one end, the junction sequence differs from germline, possibly due to a read error. The chain joins TRBV7-7 to TRBJ2-5; TRBD2 matches 15 bases. The CDR3 has 15 amino acids. Germline CDR1 reads SSHAT; CDR2 reads FNYEAQ (reference sequence). The CDR3 region has the DNA TGTGCTAGCAGCGAGGGACTAGCGGGGGGAGAGACCCAGTACTTC. Its protein is CASSEGLAGGETQYF. Full variable domain (remainder filled in from reference TRBV7-7 and TRBJ2-5): GAGVSQSPRYKVTKRGQDVTLRCDPISSHATLYWYQQALGQGPEFLTYFNYEAQPDKSGLPSDRFSAERPEGSISTLTIQRTEQRDSAMYRCASSEGLAGGETQYFGPGTRLLVL.

This chain connects TRBV28 to TRBJ1-6; the D gene is possibly TRBD1 (6 bases). CDR1 and CDR2 (germline): MDHEN, SYDVKM. V was trimmed by 6 bases and J by 5 bases, leaving 11 bases between them. CDR3 length: 14 residues. The CDR3 reads CASRPGTNNSPLHF. The CDR3 DNA follows: TGTGCCAGCAGACCCGGGACAAATAATTCACCCCTCCACTTT.

The genes are TRBV18 and TRBJ2-1; no clear D. This CDR3 comprises 12 residues. The germline V and J ends were trimmed by 1 base and 6 bases, with 4 bases remaining between them. CDR1 is KGHSH, CDR2 LQKENI, per germline. In nucleotides, the CDR3 is TGTGCCAGCTCACCACTGAGCAATGAGCAGTTCTTC. Translated: CASSPLSNEQFF.

The V and J genes are TRBV5-8 and TRBJ2-3; no clear D gene. V lost 3 bases and J lost 0, with 5 bases in between. This CDR3 has 13 amino acids. Germline V CDR1 and CDR2: SGHTS, YDEGEE. The CDR3 sequence: CASSSMSTDTQYF. The CDR3 DNA sequence: TGTGCCAGCAGCTCCATGAGCACAGATACGCAGTATTTT.

V gene TRBV7-9 combines with J gene TRBJ1-2, with 8 bases aligning to TRBD1. This CDR3 spans 14 amino acids. The junction had 7 bases not matched to a gene; V was cut back by 2 bases and J by 8 bases. CDR1 and CDR2 from the germline V gene are SEHNR and FQNEAQ (reference sequence). CDR3 protein: CASSLSDRGGGYTF. CDR3 DNA: TGTGCCAGCAGCTTATCCGACAGGGGAGGAGGCTACACCTTC. Based on the CDR3 plus reference TRBV7-9 and TRBJ1-2, the full variable domain is DTGVSQNPRHKITKRGQNVTFRCDPISEHNRLYWYRQTLGQGPEFLTYFQNEAQLEKSRLLSDRFSAERPKGSFSTLEIQRTEQGDSAMYLCASSLSDRGGGYTFGSGTRLTVV.

The chain combines TRBV2 with TRBJ2-2; unclear D gene. The CDR3 length is 12 residues. Trimming removed 6 bases from V and 6 bases from J, with 8 bases in between. Germline CDR1 and CDR2: SNHLY and FYNNEI. The CDR3, as DNA: TGTGCCAGCAGGGTAGAGGCCGGGGAGCTGTTTTTT. Protein: CASRVEAGELFF.

This sequence joins TRBV3-1 (or the pseudogene TRBV3-2) and TRBJ2-3; weak D call: TRBD1 (6 bases). V was pared by 0 bases and J by 1 base, with 20 bases between. This CDR3 spans 19 amino acids. Germline values: CDR1 LGHDT, CDR2 YNNKEL (reference sequence). The CDR3 region has the DNA TGTGCCAGCAGCCAAGAACCGGGCAGGGGATGGTATGGCACAGATACGCAGTATTTT. Its protein product is CASSQEPGRGWYGTDTQYF.

The genes are TRBV28 and TRBJ2-1; a possible D gene is TRBD2 (5 bases). This CDR3 has 13 amino acids. V was clipped by 8 bases and J by 11 bases, with 19 bases between them. Germline V CDR1 and CDR2: MDHEN, SYDVKM. CDR3 residues: CASAGLTTRQQFF. Here the CDR3 DNA reads TGTGCCAGCGCGGGTCTAACAACAAGGCAGCAGTTCTTC.

The chain carries TRBV7-9 and TRBJ1-6, with 7 bases lining up with TRBD1. Trimming cost V 2 bases and J 5 bases; bases outside gene matches: 3. The CDR3 is 15 amino acids. Per germline, CDR1 SEHNR and CDR2 FQNEAQ (reference sequence). CDR3 residues: CASSLRDSHNSPLHF. Here the CDR3 DNA reads TGTGCCAGCAGCTTAAGGGACAGCCATAATTCACCCCTCCACTTT.

J is TRBJ2-7 and V is TRBV19, with TRBD1 matching over 7 bases. Germline CDR1 and CDR2: LNHDA and SQIVND (reference sequence). V lost 4 bases to trimming and J lost 2 bases; unmatched junction nucleotides: 11. The CDR3 is made up of 16 amino acids. This chain's CDR3 is CASSRVGTVTTYEQYF. CDR3 bases: TGTGCCAGTAGTAGAGTAGGGACAGTAACAACCTACGAGCAGTACTTC. Filled out from reference TRBV19 and TRBJ2-7, the complete variable domain reads DGGITQSPKYLFRKEGQNVTLSCEQNLNHDAMYWYRQDPGQGLRLIYYSQIVNDFQKGDIAEGYSVSREKKESFPLTVTSAQKNPTAFYLCASSRVGTVTTYEQYFGPGTRLTVT.

This chain links TRBV12-3 or TRBV12-4 with TRBJ1-1; the D gene is possibly TRBD1 (5 bases). This CDR3 contains 11 residues. The V and J ends lost 6 bases and 8 bases respectively, with 10 bases between them. The chain's CDR3 is CASRGQSEAFF. CDR3 sequence (DNA): TGTGCCAGCAGAGGACAAAGCGAAGCTTTCTTT.

The V gene is TRBV5-6, the J gene TRBJ2-1, with D tentatively TRBD2 (5 bases). The CDR3 runs to 13 residues. V shed 5 bases and J shed 6 bases, with 12 bases lying between them. Germline V CDR1 and CDR2: SGHDT, YYEEEE. The CDR3 loop is CASRGVGVNEQFF. The CDR3, as DNA: TGTGCCAGCAGGGGAGTGGGAGTCAATGAGCAGTTCTTC.

This chain uses TRBV5-1 with TRBJ2-4, with TRBD1 matching 10 bases. The germline CDR1 and CDR2 sequences are SGHRS and YFSETQ. The CDR3 runs 24 residues. V was clipped by 0 bases and J by 2 bases; unmatched bases: 26. The CDR3 spells CASSLVPAWDPGQGNFVTKNIQYF. The CDR3 DNA reads TGCGCCAGCAGCTTGGTACCAGCTTGGGACCCGGGACAGGGGAATTTTGTGACCAAAAACATTCAGTACTTC. Supplemented by reference TRBV5-1 and TRBJ2-4, the full variable domain reads KAGVTQTPRYLIKTRGQQVTLSCSPISGHRSVSWYQQTPGQGLQFLFEYFSETQRNKGNFPGRFSGRQFSNSRSEMNVSTLELGDSALYLCASSLVPAWDPGQGNFVTKNIQYFGAGTRLSVL.

This chain joins TRBV10-3 and TRBJ1-2; a weak D match, TRBD1 (5 bases). This CDR3 contains 14 residues. Trimming shortened V by 2 bases and J by 6 bases, and 13 bases separated the two germline ends. CDR1 and CDR2 (germline): ENHRY, SYGVKD. CDR3 DNA sequence: TGTGCCATCAGTGAGAAAAGCGGGGACGATGGCTACACCTTC. It codes for CAISEKSGDDGYTF.

V is TRBV14 and J is TRBJ2-7, with D tentatively TRBD1 (6 bases). Trimming stripped 6 bases from V and 3 bases from J, with 27 bases between. The CDR3 sequence is 18 residues long. The germline gives CDR1 SGHDN, CDR2 FVKESK. DNA for the CDR3: TGTGCCAGCAGGCCTGGGGCAGGGGATACTAGAGCGAACTACGAGCAGTACTTC. As protein: CASRPGAGDTRANYEQYF.

The rearrangement uses TRBV2 and TRBJ2-3, with D tentatively TRBD2 (5 bases). The CDR3 totals 15 residues. The germline gives CDR1 SNHLY, CDR2 FYNNEI. With 6 bases removed from V and 1 base from J, the gap between germline ends came to 14 bases. The CDR3 DNA follows: TGTGCCAGCAGCACCGGGAAATCCGGCACAGATACGCAGTATTTT. Its translation: CASSTGKSGTDTQYF.

The V and J genes are TRBV7-3 and TRBJ2-1; perhaps TRBD1 as D (5 bases). This CDR3 has 17 residues. Deletions cut 5 bases from V and 1 base from J, with 18 bases between. Germline values: CDR1 SGHTA, CDR2 FQGTGA. CDR3 residues: CASSPRSGKASYNEQFF. The CDR3 DNA sequence: TGTGCCAGCAGCCCCCGCTCAGGGAAGGCTTCCTACAATGAGCAGTTCTTC.

The V and J genes are TRBV6-5 and TRBJ2-1; 9 positions agree with TRBD2. The germline V gene has CDR1 MNHEY and CDR2 SVGAGI. Germline trimming cut 2 bases from V and 8 bases from J; bases unmatched to any gene: 4. The CDR3 totals 14 residues. CDR3 sequence (DNA): TGTGCCAGCAGTTACAGTAGCGGGAGTGATGAGCAGTTCTTC. Translating gives CASSYSSGSDEQFF.

This clone was observed a single time. The chain links TRBV6-2 or TRBV6-3 to TRBJ1-3; D not certain. The CDR3 consists of 14 residues. Trimming shortened V by 5 bases and J by 1 base, and 9 bases separated the two germline ends. CDR1 and CDR2 from the germline V gene are MNHEY and SVGEGT. The CDR3 sequence: CASSPTWSGNTIYF. The DNA of the CDR3 is TGTGCCAGCAGTCCCACTTGGTCTGGAAACACCATATATTTT.

The CDR3 reads CASSSKTGPKLFF. The CDR3 coding sequence is TGCGCCAGCAGCTCAAAGACAGGGCCCAAACTGTTTTTT. The chain carries TRBV5-1 and TRBJ1-4; 7 nucleotides match TRBD1. This CDR3 region has 13 residues. The ends lost 3 bases at V and 11 bases at J; junction bases unmatched: 7. The germline CDR1 and CDR2 sequences are SGHRS and YFSETQ. The full variable domain, rest sourced from reference TRBV5-1 and TRBJ1-4, is KAGVTQTPRYLIKTRGQQVTLSCSPISGHRSVSWYQQTPGQGLQFLFEYFSETQRNKGNFPGRFSGRQFSNSRSEMNVSTLELGDSALYLCASSSKTGPKLFFGSGTQLSVL.